What follows are 6 T cell receptor beta chains derived from one specimen sequenced in a study of CD8 T cells in Susac syndrome. Reverse transcription used about 0.45 to 1 ug RNA and random hexamers. TCRdb re-derived calls from the immunoSEQ multiplex PCR reads in MiXCR, one entry per CDR3 protein. This sample has 150,000 to 200,000 distinct CDR3 sequences, with 94% found just once. The sample taken for sequencing was CD4+ T cells from PBMCs. These receptors were collected from a human donor with multiple sclerosis.

In this sample, this clonotype turned up once. The chain couples TRBV27 to TRBJ1-4, with no clear D. Trimming left V 6 bases short and J 0 bases short, with 11 bases between. CDR1 is MNHEY and CDR2 is SMNVEV in the germline V gene (reference sequence). The CDR3 spans 15 residues. Here the CDR3 DNA reads TGTGCCAGCAGGGATCTGGGGACAACTAATGAAAAACTGTTTTTT. Translated: CASRDLGTTNEKLFF.

The chain links TRBV21-1 to TRBJ1-1; the table assigns TRBD1, which was not confirmed against the DNA. TRBV21-1 is a known pseudogene. The length of the CDR3 is 14 residues. The CDR3 sequence: CASSEGGGKTEAFF. The CDR3, as DNA: TGTGCCAGCAGCGAAGGGGGCGGTAAGACTGAAGCTTTCTTT.

The chain has TRBV18 and TRBJ2-7; D may be TRBD2 (6 bases). This CDR3 has 14 amino acids. In germline, CDR1 is KGHSH, CDR2 LQKENI. The V end was cut by 2 bases, the J end by 3 bases, with 11 bases between. CDR3 in amino acids: CASSPGLDYYEQYF. In DNA, the CDR3 is TGTGCCAGCTCACCAGGACTGGACTACTACGAGCAGTACTTC.

The chain uses TRBV24-1 and TRBJ1-1; D not certain. CDR1 is KGHDR, CDR2 SFDVKD, per germline. This CDR3 contains 15 residues. The germline V and J ends were trimmed by 4 bases and 1 base, with 12 bases remaining between them. The CDR3: CATSDSRGWNTEAFF. The DNA for the CDR3 is TGTGCCACCAGTGACTCGCGAGGGTGGAACACTGAAGCTTTCTTT.

This rearrangement joins TRBV18 to TRBJ2-7; 11 bases are a match to TRBD2. CDR1 KGHSH and CDR2 LQKENI come from the germline V gene. There are 14 residues in the CDR3. V gave up 3 bases and J gave up 5 bases; unmatched junction bases: 3. CDR3 region: CASSPTSGSHEQYF. DNA of the CDR3: TGTGCCAGCTCACCTACTAGCGGGAGTCACGAGCAGTACTTC.

This clonotype is a singleton in its sample. The chain couples TRBV7-9 to TRBJ2-5; tentative D call: TRBD2 (6 bases). The CDR3 runs 13 residues. CDR1 and CDR2 (germline): SEHNR, FQNEAQ (reference sequence). Trimming removed 7 bases at V and 0 bases at J, with 9 bases between. This CDR3 reads CASNRGYQETQYF. The CDR3 coding sequence is TGTGCCAGCAACCGGGGGTACCAAGAGACCCAGTACTTC.